The sequence of this T cell receptor (beta chain) was determined in a study of T cells in Graves' hyperthyroidism and ophthalmopathy. Patients with uncontrolled infections, other autoimmune diseases, pregnancy or lactation were excluded. Researchers took RNA transcripts and amplified the TCR beta CDR3 regions from them. TCR CDR3 regions were first amplified by RT-PCR with HTBI primers. TCRdb re-called the multiplex PCR reads with MiXCR, one entry per CDR3 protein. The sample contains about 360,000 distinct CDR3 sequences, around 14% of which appear only once. V shed 5 bases and J shed 1 base, with 14 bases lying between them. The CDR3 sequence is 15 residues long. Germline-derived CDR1 and CDR2 are LNHDA and SQIVND (reference sequence). As concerns this clonotype: What it binds is not known.

Study-level findings and limits: The model identified upcoming ophthalmopathy a median approximately six months ahead of onset.

Source material: blood. This clonotype was sampled from a young woman with Graves' hyperthyroidism. The chain couples TRBV19 to TRBJ1-1; D uncertain. CDR3: CASSEAASPNTEAFF. In DNA, the CDR3 is TGTGCCAGTAGTGAAGCGGCGTCACCGAACACTGAAGCTTTCTTT.